This is a list of T cell receptor beta chains from one sample in a study of Graves' ophthalmopathy and Graves' hyperthyroidism. From the multiplex PCR reads, TCRdb called clonotypes with MiXCR, one entry per CDR3 protein. The sample contains 350,000 or so distinct CDR3 sequences, roughly a sixth of which appear only once. Sequences were obtained from peripheral blood. These receptors all stem from an adult man with Graves' ophthalmopathy. CDR3s include the opening cysteine and the closing phenylalanine or tryptophan. The D gene is left open where the match is weak. Some rows have no size entry. The others give once, few or many, or a class for an expanded clone.

v_gene	abundance	j_gene	d_gene	CDR3aa	CDR3nt
TRBV28	once	TRBJ2-5	NA	CASSTTRGTQYF	TGTGCCAGCAGCACCACGCGGGGAACCCAGTACTTC
TRBV11-2	many	TRBJ2-7	NA	CASSLEELYEQYF	TGTGCCAGCAGCTTAGAAGAGTTGTACGAGCAGTACTTC
TRBV2	many	TRBJ2-2	TRBD1	CASSMGQGGTGELFF	TGTGCCAGCAGTATGGGACAGGGTGGCACCGGGGAGCTGTTTTTT
TRBV4-1	many	TRBJ2-7	NA	CASSQAPHYQRAYEQYF	TGCGCCAGCAGCCAAGCCCCCCATTATCAGCGGGCCTACGAGCAGTACTTC
TRBV6-5	once	TRBJ2-7	NA	CASSFTGARPSYEQYF	TGTGCCAGCAGTTTCACAGGCGCGAGGCCGTCGTACGAGCAGTACTTC
TRBV6-5	NA	TRBJ1-5	TRBD1	CASSSARTGANQPQHF	TGTGCCAGCAGTTCCGCCAGGACAGGGGCTAATCAGCCCCAGCATTTT
TRBV6-5	many	TRBJ1-1	NA	CASRRGSLNTEAFF	TGTGCCAGCAGGCGAGGCAGTCTAAACACTGAAGCTTTCTTT
TRBV6-1	many	TRBJ1-5	TRBD1	CASSRTGANQPQHF	TGTGCCAGCAGCCGGACAGGGGCAAATCAGCCCCAGCATTTT
TRBV11-3	NA	TRBJ1-6	NA	CASSLEGQEHSPLHF	TGTGCCAGCAGCTTAGAGGGTCAGGAGCATTCACCCCTCCACTTT
TRBV6-5	many	TRBJ2-7	NA	CASRGPYSYEQYF	TGTGCCAGCAGGGGCCCCTATTCCTACGAGCAGTACTTC
TRBV6-2/TRBV6-3	many	TRBJ2-7	TRBD2	CASSRWSSGGPIPYEQYF	TGTGCCAGCAGCCGGTGGAGTAGCGGGGGGCCGATACCCTACGAGCAGTACTTC
TRBV5-1	many	TRBJ2-7	NA	CASSQGDNRIEQYF	TGCGCCAGCAGCCAGGGAGACAACAGAATCGAGCAGTACTTC
TRBV11-2	once	TRBJ1-1	TRBD1	CASTTGAAGTEAFF	TGTGCCAGCACCACAGGGGCCGCCGGGACAGAAGCTTTCTTT
TRBV6-1	many	TRBJ1-6	NA	CASKDRKEAYNSPLHF	TGTGCCAGCAAAGACAGGAAGGAGGCGTATAATTCACCCCTCCACTTT
TRBV5-1	many	TRBJ1-1	NA	CASSLEGEAFF	TGCGCCAGCAGCTTGGAAGGTGAAGCTTTCTTT
TRBV6-5	many	TRBJ1-2	TRBD1	CASSSGTAQGWTF	TGTGCCAGCAGCTCCGGGACAGCACAGGGTTGGACCTTC
TRBV7-2	NA	TRBJ2-5	TRBD1	CASSYSLTGGPTF	TGTGCCAGCAGTTACTCACTTACAGGGGGTCCCACCTTC
TRBV15	many	TRBJ1-2	NA	CATSRDRQGEGYTF	TGTGCCACCAGCAGAGATCGGCAGGGAGAAGGCTACACCTTC
TRBV29-1	many	TRBJ2-2	NA	CSVRSGLNTGELFF	TGCAGCGTTAGGAGCGGGTTGAACACCGGGGAGCTGTTTTTT
TRBV6-1	NA	TRBJ1-1	NA	CASSESGWTEAFF	TGTGCCAGCAGTGAATCGGGGTGGACTGAAGCTTTCTTT
TRBV28	NA	TRBJ1-3	NA	CASSGGLSGNTIYF	TGTGCCAGCAGTGGAGGGTTATCTGGAAACACCATATATTTT
TRBV12-3/TRBV12-4	many	TRBJ1-5	TRBD1	CASSLRQGGSQPQHF	TGTGCCAGCAGTTTAAGACAGGGAGGTAGTCAGCCCCAGCATTTT
TRBV6-1	NA	TRBJ1-2	NA	CASRGQSGYTF	TGTGCCAGCAGAGGACAAAGTGGCTACACCTTC
TRBV5-1	many	TRBJ1-6	TRBD1	CASSPDRVNSPPHF	TGCGCCAGCAGCCCGGACAGGGTTAATTCACCCCCCCACTTT
TRBV19	many	TRBJ2-2	NA	CATRGGGTGELFF	TGTGCCACCCGAGGGGGGGGGACCGGGGAGCTGTTTTTT
TRBV6-1	many	TRBJ2-7	NA	CASSGDRSSYEQYF	TGTGCCAGCAGTGGCGACAGGTCTTCCTACGAGCAGTACTTC
TRBV19	many	TRBJ1-1	NA	CASTPDLGGYTEAFF	TGTGCCAGTACGCCCGACTTGGGGGGATACACTGAAGCTTTCTTT
TRBV4-1	many	TRBJ2-5	NA	CASSQDRVTQYF	TGCGCCAGCAGCCAAGATAGGGTGACCCAGTACTTC
TRBV6-1	NA	TRBJ1-1	NA	CASHGWGGTEAFF	TGTGCCAGCCATGGATGGGGCGGCACTGAAGCTTTCTTT
TRBV29-1	many	TRBJ2-5	TRBD1	CSVGDSRETQYF	TGCAGCGTTGGGGACAGTAGAGAGACCCAGTACTTC
TRBV28	NA	TRBJ2-5	NA	CASSRTVKETQYF	TGTGCCAGCAGTCGCACAGTAAAAGAGACCCAGTACTTC
TRBV3-1	many	TRBJ1-3	NA	CASSQASTTAGNTIYF	TGTGCCAGCAGCCAAGCGTCGACAACGGCTGGAAACACCATATATTTT
TRBV30	many	TRBJ2-7	NA	CAWSGGGSTYEQYF	TGTGCCTGGAGCGGCGGAGGTAGTACCTACGAGCAGTACTTC
TRBV5-8	many	TRBJ1-1	TRBD1	CASSRDRGSNTEAFF	TGTGCCAGCAGCAGGGACAGGGGATCGAACACTGAAGCTTTCTTT
TRBV30	many	TRBJ1-1	NA	CAWISERNTEAFF	TGTGCCTGGATCAGTGAAAGGAACACTGAAGCTTTCTTT
TRBV3-1	NA	TRBJ2-7	NA	CASSQDAGPSGEQYF	TGTGCCAGCAGCCAAGATGCGGGGCCCTCGGGTGAGCAGTACTTC
TRBV6-5	many	TRBJ1-1	TRBD1	CASSYYTGELANTEAFF	TGTGCCAGCAGTTACTACACAGGGGAGCTCGCGAACACTGAAGCTTTCTTT
TRBV4-1	many	TRBJ2-7	TRBD2	CASSHIPSSGRSYEQYF	TGCGCCAGCAGCCATATTCCATCGAGCGGGAGGAGCTACGAGCAGTACTTC
TRBV4-2	many	TRBJ2-7	TRBD1	CASSQITGQGIEQYF	TGTGCCAGCAGCCAAATAACGGGACAGGGGATCGAGCAGTACTTC
TRBV6-2/TRBV6-3	many	TRBJ2-7	NA	CASSRLSQEKQYF	TGTGCCAGCAGCCGGCTTTCCCAAGAGAAGCAGTACTTC
TRBV6-5	NA	TRBJ2-7	TRBD1	CASSYRGQAYEQYF	TGTGCCAGCAGTTACCGGGGACAGGCCTACGAGCAGTACTTC
TRBV11-2	NA	TRBJ2-5	TRBD2	CASSLGAGGSAFQETQYF	TGTGCCAGCAGCTTAGGTGCGGGAGGGTCTGCCTTCCAAGAGACCCAGTACTTC
TRBV19	many	TRBJ2-7	NA	CASSSGFSYEQYF	TGTGCCAGTAGTTCGGGGTTTTCCTACGAGCAGTACTTC
TRBV5-1	many	TRBJ2-4	NA	CASSLDQINIQYF	TGCGCCAGCAGCTTGGATCAGATAAACATTCAGTACTTC
TRBV18	many	TRBJ1-1	NA	CASSPFGVTEAFF	TGTGCCAGCTCACCCTTCGGGGTCACTGAAGCTTTCTTT
TRBV15	NA	TRBJ2-7	NA	CATSIDVIGEQCF	TGTGCCACCAGCATAGATGTGATTGGGGAGCAGTGCTTC
TRBV6-2/TRBV6-3	NA	TRBJ1-1	TRBD1	CASSYWAWGQNAGTEAFF	TGTGCCAGCTCTTATTGGGCTTGGGGACAGAACGCGGGCACTGAAGCTTTCTTT
TRBV25-1	many	TRBJ2-7	TRBD2	CATAYSGGYTYEQYF	TGTGCCACCGCGTATAGCGGGGGGTATACCTACGAGCAGTACTTC
TRBV5-1	many	TRBJ1-6	TRBD1	CASSLEGQSNSPLHF	TGCGCCAGCAGCTTGGAGGGACAGAGCAATTCACCCCTCCACTTT
TRBV12-3/TRBV12-4	many	TRBJ1-1	NA	CASSRDSGGVTEAFF	TGTGCCAGCAGCCGGGACTCCGGAGGGGTCACTGAAGCTTTCTTT
TRBV6-2/TRBV6-3	few	TRBJ2-5	NA	CASSSGRRAGGQETQYF	TGTGCCAGCAGTTCCGGGCGGAGGGCTGGCGGCCAAGAGACCCAGTACTTC
TRBV29-1	many	TRBJ1-1	NA	CSVAPGLDTEAFF	TGCAGCGTTGCGCCCGGGTTGGACACTGAAGCTTTCTTT
TRBV27	NA	TRBJ1-2	TRBD1	CASSLGQGSSSGYTF	TGTGCCAGCAGTTTGGGACAGGGGTCGTCCAGTGGCTACACCTTC
TRBV5-1	many	TRBJ1-1	NA	CASSLARTGTEAFF	TGCGCCAGCAGCTTGGCACGGACCGGCACTGAAGCTTTCTTT
TRBV30	many	TRBJ1-6	TRBD1	CAWRGQGSNSPLHF	TGTGCCTGGAGGGGACAGGGTTCTAATTCACCCCTCCACTTT
TRBV6-1	many	TRBJ1-1	TRBD1	CASSGPGQGFGAEAFF	TGTGCCAGCAGCGGACCGGGACAGGGGTTTGGCGCTGAAGCTTTCTTT
TRBV7-9	many	TRBJ2-2	NA	CASSNTGELFF	TGTGCCAGCAGCAACACCGGGGAGCTGTTTTTT